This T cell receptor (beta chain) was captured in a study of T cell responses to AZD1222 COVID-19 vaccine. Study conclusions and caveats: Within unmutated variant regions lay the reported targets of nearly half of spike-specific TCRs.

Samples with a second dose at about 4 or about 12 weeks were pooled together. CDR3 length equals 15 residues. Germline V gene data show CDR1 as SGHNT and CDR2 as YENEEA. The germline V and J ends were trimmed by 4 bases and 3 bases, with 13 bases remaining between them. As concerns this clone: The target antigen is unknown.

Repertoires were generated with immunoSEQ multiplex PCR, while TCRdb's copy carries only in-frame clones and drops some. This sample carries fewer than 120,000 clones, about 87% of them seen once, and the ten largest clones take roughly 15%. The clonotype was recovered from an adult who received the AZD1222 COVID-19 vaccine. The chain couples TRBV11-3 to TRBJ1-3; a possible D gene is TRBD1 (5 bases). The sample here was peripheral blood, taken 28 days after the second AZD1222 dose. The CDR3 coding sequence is TGTGCCAGCAGCTCCTCGGGGGTCATTGGAAACACCATATATTTT. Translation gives CASSSSGVIGNTIYF.